This entry lists 11 T cell receptor beta chains sequenced from one sample in a study of siplizumab effects on memory and regulatory T cells. Assay: immunoSEQ multiplex PCR; the TCRdb copy retains only in-frame clones and omits some. Of more than 90,000 clones in the sample, around 94% are singletons; the top ten hold approximately 1.5%. Source material: non-Treg CD4+ T cells sorted from blood. The receptors were gathered from a human donor in good health.

The V and J genes are TRBV10-3 and TRBJ1-4; D unresolved. Germline V gene sequence: CDR1 ENHRY, CDR2 SYGVKD. This CDR3 contains 16 residues. Trimming removed 0 bases at V and 7 bases at J, with 15 bases between. The CDR3 DNA is TGTGCCATCAGTGAGTCCCCTCGGGGAGTGGGTGAAAAACTGTTTTTT. Residues: CAISESPRGVGEKLFF.

The chain employs TRBV6-5 and TRBJ2-2; D unclear. The V end lost 5 bases, the J end lost 4 bases, and 14 bases lay between the germline ends. The length of the CDR3 is 15 residues. The germline CDR1 and CDR2 sequences are MNHEY and SVGAGI. This chain's CDR3 is CASSRPAYGTGELFF. The DNA for the CDR3 is TGTGCCAGCAGTCGCCCCGCCTACGGCACCGGGGAGCTGTTTTTT.

This chain links TRBV30 with TRBJ1-2; 7 nucleotides line up with TRBD1. Trimming took 2 bases from V and 6 from J; bases not matched to a gene: 6. Germline CDR1 GTSNPN, CDR2 SVGIG (reference sequence). CDR3 size: 13 residues. The CDR3 nucleotides are TGTGCCTGGAGTCAACAGGGGTGGGATGGCTACACCTTC. It encodes CAWSQQGWDGYTF.

The genes are TRBV27 and TRBJ1-1, with 9 bases aligning to TRBD1. This CDR3 region has 14 residues. Germline values: CDR1 MNHEY, CDR2 SMNVEV (reference sequence). The J segment lost 10 bases and the V segment lost 3 bases, leaving 9 bases of the junction unmatched. The CDR3 spells CASSLGRGQGGAFF. The CDR3 nucleotides are TGTGCCAGCAGTTTGGGTAGGGGACAGGGCGGAGCTTTCTTT.

This clone was seen just once. The V and J genes are TRBV23-1 and TRBJ2-1; D not resolved. TRBV23-1 is given ORF status, its function remaining uncertain. The CDR3 is made up of 12 amino acids. V lost 6 bases, J lost 4 bases, and 7 bases lay in between. In DNA, the CDR3 is TGCGCCAGCAGGCTACGGTACAATGAGCAGTTCTTC. It yields the protein CASRLRYNEQFF.

The J gene is TRBJ2-1, the V gene TRBV7-2; 11 bases are a match to TRBD2. The trim removed 5 bases at V and 4 bases at J, leaving 7 bases unmatched. The CDR3 is made up of 16 amino acids. Germline assignment: CDR1 SGHTA and CDR2 FQGNSA. CDR3 amino acids: CASSPQGTSGYNEQFF. Here the CDR3 DNA reads TGTGCCAGCAGCCCACAGGGGACTAGCGGATACAATGAGCAGTTCTTC.

The chain employs TRBV19 and TRBJ2-7; D possibly corresponds to TRBD2 (6 bases). Germline assignment: CDR1 LNHDA and CDR2 SQIVND (reference sequence). Trimming cost V 4 bases and J 4 bases, with 23 bases left between them. This CDR3 region has 17 residues. The CDR3 spells CASSTRDRILGLYEQYF. The CDR3, as DNA: TGTGCCAGTAGTACTCGGGATCGCATTTTGGGACTGTACGAGCAGTACTTC. The variable domain in full, completed from reference TRBV19 and TRBJ2-7, reads DGGITQSPKYLFRKEGQNVTLSCEQNLNHDAMYWYRQDPGQGLRLIYYSQIVNDFQKGDIAEGYSVSREKKESFPLTVTSAQKNPTAFYLCASSTRDRILGLYEQYFGPGTRLTVT.

J is TRBJ1-4 and V is TRBV4-1; 9 nucleotides line up with TRBD1. Trimming cost V 4 bases and J 0 bases; bases outside gene matches: 9. CDR1 and CDR2 (germline): MGHRA, YSYEKL. The CDR3 totals 18 residues. The CDR3, as DNA: TGCGCCAGCAGCCCCCAGACAGGGGGGGGAGCAACTAATGAAAAACTGTTTTTT. Residues: CASSPQTGGGATNEKLFF.

The chain has TRBV18 and TRBJ2-3; D not resolved. The V end lost 5 bases, the J end lost 5 bases, and 8 bases lay between the germline ends. The CDR3 runs 12 residues. The germline V gene has CDR1 KGHSH and CDR2 LQKENI. The CDR3 here is CASSNRQDTQYF. In DNA, the CDR3 is TGTGCCAGCTCAAACCGACAAGATACGCAGTATTTT.

V usage is TRBV5-1 and J usage is TRBJ2-7; 7 nucleotides align to TRBD2. CDR1 is SGHRS, CDR2 YFSETQ, per germline. The length of the CDR3 is 15 residues. The ends lost 4 bases at V and 4 bases at J; junction bases unmatched: 11. The CDR3 bases are TGCGCCAGCAGCGTACAGGCGGGGGACTCATACGAGCAGTACTTC. Its translation: CASSVQAGDSYEQYF.

The chain uses TRBV30 and TRBJ2-7; the D gene is possibly TRBD1 (6 bases). Germline lookup yields CDR1 GTSNPN and CDR2 SVGIG (reference sequence). CDR3 length: 11 amino acids. In nucleotides, the CDR3 is TGTGCGAGCAGGGGAAACTACGAGCAGTACTTC. Translating gives CASRGNYEQYF.